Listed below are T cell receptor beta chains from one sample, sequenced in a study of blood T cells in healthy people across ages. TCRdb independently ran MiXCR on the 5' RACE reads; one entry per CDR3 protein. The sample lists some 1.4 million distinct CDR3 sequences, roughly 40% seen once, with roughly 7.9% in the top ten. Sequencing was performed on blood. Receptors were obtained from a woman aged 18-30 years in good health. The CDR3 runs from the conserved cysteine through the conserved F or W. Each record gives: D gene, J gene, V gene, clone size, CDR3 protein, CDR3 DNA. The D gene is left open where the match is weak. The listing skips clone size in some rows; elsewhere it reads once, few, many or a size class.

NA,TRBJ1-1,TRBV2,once,CASSEEGRGGTEAFF,TGTGCCAGCAGTGAAGAGGGGAGGGGAGGCACTGAAGCTTTCTTT
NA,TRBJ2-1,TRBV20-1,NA,CSAPLGPGDEQFF,TGCAGTGCCCCACTAGGACCAGGGGATGAGCAGTTCTTC
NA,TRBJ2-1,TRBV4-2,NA,CASSQVRDGHTEQFF,TGTGCCAGCAGCCAAGTGCGGGACGGCCACACGGAGCAGTTCTTC
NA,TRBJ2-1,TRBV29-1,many,CSSPGGQKYNEQFF,TGCAGCTCCCCCGGAGGACAGAAATACAATGAGCAGTTCTTC
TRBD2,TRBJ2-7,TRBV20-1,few,CSAPNEGLAIVGEQYF,TGCAGTGCTCCAAATGAGGGACTAGCGATAGTAGGCGAGCAGTACTTC
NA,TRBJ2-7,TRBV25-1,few,CATEGQNTYEQYF,TGTGCCACCGAGGGGCAGAATACCTACGAGCAGTACTTC
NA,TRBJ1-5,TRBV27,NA,CASSLNLIDGQPQHF,TGTGCCAGCAGTTTAAATCTCATAGACGGTCAGCCCCAGCATTTT
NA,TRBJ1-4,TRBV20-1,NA,CSANGRSGTNEKLFF,TGCAGTGCTAACGGTCGATCAGGGACTAATGAAAAACTGTTTTTT
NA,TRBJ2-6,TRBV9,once,CASTRQALSSGANVLTF,TGTGCCAGCACCCGCCAGGCCCTGAGCTCTGGGGCCAACGTCCTGACTTTC
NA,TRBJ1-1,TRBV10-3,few,CASSGAGTEAFF,TGTGCTTCATCAGGGGCTGGCACTGAAGCTTTCTTT
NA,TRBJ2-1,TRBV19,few,CASSIAWEQFF,TGTGCCAGTAGTATCGCTTGGGAGCAGTTCTTC
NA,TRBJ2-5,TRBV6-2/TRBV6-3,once,CASHRSQETQYF,TGTGCCAGCCACAGATCACAAGAGACCCAGTACTTC
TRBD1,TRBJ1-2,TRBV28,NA,CASSPDQGGIRFHYGYTF,TGTGCCAGCAGTCCAGATCAGGGGGGGATACGCTTCCACTATGGCTACACCTTC
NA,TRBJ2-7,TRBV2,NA,CASSEASGRSEQYF,TGTGCCAGCAGTGAAGCCTCCGGAAGGTCCGAGCAGTACTTC
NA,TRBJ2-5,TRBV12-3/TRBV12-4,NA,CASSLRGTRDSMYQETQYF,TGTGCCAGCAGTTTACGCGGTACTAGGGACTCCATGTACCAAGAGACCCAGTACTTC
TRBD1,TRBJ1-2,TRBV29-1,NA,CSVTGGSLGYTF,TGCAGCGTTACAGGGGGTTCTTTGGGCTACACCTTC
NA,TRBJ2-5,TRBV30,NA,CAWSKNVGETQYF,TGTGCCTGGTCGAAGAATGTTGGAGAGACCCAGTACTTC
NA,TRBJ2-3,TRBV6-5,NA,CASSYSPRDTQYF,TGTGCCAGCAGTTACTCCCCCCGCGATACGCAGTATTTT
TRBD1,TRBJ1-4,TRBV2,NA,CASSTGTGEEKLFF,TGTGCCAGCAGTACCGGGACAGGCGAAGAAAAACTGTTTTTT
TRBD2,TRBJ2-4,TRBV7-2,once,CVSSLVGGETYEQYF,TGTGTCAGCAGCTTAGTTGGGGGGGAGACCTATGAGCAGTACTTC
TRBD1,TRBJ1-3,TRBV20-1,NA,CSATDRAFLSGNTIYF,TGCAGTGCTACGGACAGGGCTTTCCTCTCTGGAAACACCATATATTTT
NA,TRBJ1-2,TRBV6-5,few,CASSYLQGFYGYTF,TGTGCCAGCAGCTATCTTCAGGGATTCTATGGCTACACCTTC
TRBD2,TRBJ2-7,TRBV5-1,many,CASSLETSGAYEQYF,TGCGCCAGCAGCTTGGAGACTAGCGGGGCCTACGAGCAGTACTTC
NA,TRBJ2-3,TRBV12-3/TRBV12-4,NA,CASSFAAVSTDTQYF,TGTGCCAGCAGTTTCGCGGCGGTCAGCACAGATACGCAGTATTTT
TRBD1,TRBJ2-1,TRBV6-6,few,CASSYPGTGGREQFF,TGTGCCAGCAGTTACCCCGGGACAGGGGGTAGGGAGCAGTTCTTC
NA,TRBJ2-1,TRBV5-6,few,CASSPRSIQVGEQFF,TGTGCCAGCAGCCCCCGGTCAATTCAAGTGGGTGAGCAGTTCTTC
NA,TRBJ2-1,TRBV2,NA,CASNVHNEQFF,TGTGCCAGCAACGTACACAATGAGCAGTTCTTC
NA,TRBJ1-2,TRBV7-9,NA,CASKKGEAGDGYTF,TGTGCCAGCAAAAAGGGGGAGGCTGGGGATGGCTACACCTTC
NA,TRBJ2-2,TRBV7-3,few,CASSLQRNTGELFF,TGTGCCAGCAGCTTACAACGGAACACCGGGGAGCTGTTTTTT
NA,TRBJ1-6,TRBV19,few,CASSQRDSGYNSPLHF,TGTGCCAGTAGCCAGCGGGACTCAGGGTATAATTCACCCCTCCACTTT
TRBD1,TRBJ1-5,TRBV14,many,CASSRPLDRGECNQPQHF,TGTGCCAGCAGCCGCCCCCTCGACAGGGGAGAATGCAATCAGCCCCAGCATTTT
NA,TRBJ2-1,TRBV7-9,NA,CASSLGTREQFF,TGTGCCAGCAGCTTGGGGACCCGGGAGCAGTTCTTC
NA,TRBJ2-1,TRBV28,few,CASSGIGSNEQFF,TGTGCCAGCAGTGGGATAGGGTCCAATGAGCAGTTCTTC
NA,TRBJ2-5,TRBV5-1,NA,CASSRGQDWLLETQYF,TGCGCCAGCAGCAGAGGTCAAGACTGGCTGCTAGAGACCCAGTACTTC
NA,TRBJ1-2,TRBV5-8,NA,CASSPEGVNGYGYTF,TGTGCCAGCAGCCCGGAAGGGGTGAACGGCTATGGCTACACCTTC
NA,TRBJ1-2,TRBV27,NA,CASSPYGGRIGGSYGYTF,TGTGCCAGCAGCCCCTACGGGGGGAGAATAGGGGGAAGCTATGGCTACACCTTC
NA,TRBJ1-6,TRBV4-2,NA,CASSQDEGRDSPLHF,TGTGCCAGCAGCCAAGACGAGGGGAGGGATTCACCCCTCCACTTT
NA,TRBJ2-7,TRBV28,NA,CASSPLQGPYEQYF,TGTGCCAGTTCCCCCCTACAGGGACCTTACGAGCAGTACTTC
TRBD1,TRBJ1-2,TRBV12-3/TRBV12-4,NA,CASSPPRQGGGGYTF,TGTGCCAGCAGTCCCCCCCGACAGGGAGGGGGTGGCTACACCTTC